A selection of T cell receptor beta chains follows, all from one sample in a study of T-cell reconstitution after alpha-beta-depleted transplantation in children. TCRdb passed the PCR reads through MiXCR, listing each CDR3 protein once. The table lists a few hundred thousand distinct CDR3 sequences, around 9.6% of them singletons. Source: PBMCs from the stem cell graft donor, taken from the stem cell graft. These receptors came from a human donor who donated a stem cell graft to a child with acute lymphoblastic leukemia. CDR3s include the opening cysteine and the closing phenylalanine or tryptophan. The order of the fields is clone size, V gene, J gene, D gene, CDR3 DNA, CDR3 protein. A D gene is named only where the DNA matches it firmly. Clone size is not always given. Where it is, it says once, few, many or a class for expanded clones.

many	TRBV5-1	TRBJ2-5	TRBD2	TGCGCCAGCAGCCCGGGACTAGCGGGGCAAGAGACCCAGTACTTC	CASSPGLAGQETQYF
-	TRBV9	TRBJ2-1	-	TGTGCCAGCAGCGTAGGCAAGGAAACGGGTGAGCAGTTCTTC	CASSVGKETGEQFF
-	TRBV4-1	TRBJ1-4	-	TGCGCCAGCAGCCAAGTCGACAGGACTAATGAAAAACTGTTTTTT	CASSQVDRTNEKLFF
-	TRBV2	TRBJ2-5	-	TGTGCCAGCAGGAACACGGGGGAGACCCAGTACTTC	CASRNTGETQYF
many	TRBV20-1	TRBJ1-1	-	TGCAGTGCTACTCGTGGGGGCGCGACTGAAGCTTTCTTT	CSATRGGATEAFF
few	TRBV20-1	TRBJ1-1	-	TGCAGTGCTAGAAATGGAGCGAACACTGAAGCTTTCTTT	CSARNGANTEAFF
many	TRBV11-1	TRBJ2-1	TRBD1	TGTGCCAGCACCGGACAGGGGTGGAGGAATGAGCAGTTCTTC	CASTGQGWRNEQFF
-	TRBV7-6	TRBJ1-2	-	TGTGCCAGCAGCCCCGGGCGGGGTCTTGTCTATGGCTACACCTTC	CASSPGRGLVYGYTF
-	TRBV5-6	TRBJ2-7	TRBD1	TGTGCCAGCAGCTTTGGGACAGGAACAGCCGAGCAGTACTTC	CASSFGTGTAEQYF
-	TRBV5-6	TRBJ2-3	TRBD2	TGTGCCAGCAGCTTGGCGGGGGGGGTACACACAGATACGCAGTATTTT	CASSLAGGVHTDTQYF
-	TRBV6-5	TRBJ2-2	TRBD2	TGTGCCAGCCGTACTAGCGGGGGGTATGACGGGGAGCTGTTTTTT	CASRTSGGYDGELFF
-	TRBV7-6	TRBJ2-3	-	TGTGCCAGCAGCCGCGGGTATCAGAGGGGGGCTAGTACAGATACGCAGTATTTT	CASSRGYQRGASTDTQYF
many	TRBV12-3/TRBV12-4	TRBJ2-3	-	TGTGCCAGCACCCAAGGATACACAGATACGCAGTATTTT	CASTQGYTDTQYF
few	TRBV10-2	TRBJ1-2	-	TGCGCCAGCAGTGGCCTGGGGGGGGGAGGCTACACCTTC	CASSGLGGGGYTF
many	TRBV9	TRBJ2-7	TRBD2	TGTGCCAGCAGCGCCGAGGGACTAGCGGGGGGGTACTACGAGCAGTACTTC	CASSAEGLAGGYYEQYF
-	TRBV12-5	TRBJ1-2	-	TGTGCTAGTGGTTTGGAAAACTATGGCTACACCTTC	CASGLENYGYTF
-	TRBV3-1	TRBJ2-3	-	TGTGCCAGCCGAGTCGGGGACTCTAGCACAGATACGCAGTATTTT	CASRVGDSSTDTQYF
-	TRBV11-2	TRBJ1-2	-	TGTGCCAGCAGCTTCCCCCGATTGAGGGGAGGCGATGGCTACACCTTC	CASSFPRLRGGDGYTF
few	TRBV5-1	TRBJ2-7	-	TGCGCCAGCAGCTTGGGGGCGACCGAGCTCTCCTACGAGCAGTACTTC	CASSLGATELSYEQYF
many	TRBV12-3/TRBV12-4	TRBJ2-7	TRBD1	TGTGCCAGCAGCCTCAGGACAGGAAGCCCATCTGGGGGAGAGCAGTACTTC	CASSLRTGSPSGGEQYF
few	TRBV7-6	TRBJ1-2	-	TGTGCCAGCAGCCTGTCCTCCGGGGATAACTATGGCTACACCTTC	CASSLSSGDNYGYTF
few	TRBV2	TRBJ2-2	-	TGTGCCAGCAGTGGGCACACGATGGGGGAGCTGTTTTTT	CASSGHTMGELFF
few	TRBV5-1	TRBJ1-4	TRBD1	TGCGCCAGCAGCGCCGGACAGGGGAACAATGAAAAACTGTTTTTT	CASSAGQGNNEKLFF
many	TRBV2	TRBJ2-7	-	TGTGCCAGCGAGGGGGACAAAGGCTACGAGCAGTACTTC	CASEGDKGYEQYF
many	TRBV6-5	TRBJ1-1	-	TGTGCCAGCAGTTACCTGAACGCCCGGATAGGGTTTGAAGCTTTCTTT	CASSYLNARIGFEAFF
many	TRBV13	TRBJ2-5	TRBD2	TGTGCCAGCAGCCCCGGGGAAAGCGGGGACCAAGTCGAGACCCAGTACTTC	CASSPGESGDQVETQYF
many	TRBV6-5	TRBJ2-4	-	TGTGCCAGCAGTTACTCAGGGAGCATAGCCAAAAACATTCAGTACTTC	CASSYSGSIAKNIQYF
few	TRBV5-1	TRBJ2-1	-	TGCGCCAGCAGCAAGGAGGTAGCCGGGCATGAGCAGTTCTTC	CASSKEVAGHEQFF
many	TRBV27	TRBJ2-7	-	TGTGCCAGCAGTTTGGGGGGGACAAACTCCTACGAGCAGTACTTC	CASSLGGTNSYEQYF